These T cell receptor beta chains were read from a single sample in a study of OX40 agonist ivuxolimab in advanced cancers. Profiling relied on immunoSEQ multiplex PCR, and the TCRdb table lists in-frame clones only, not all of them. The sample contains tens of thousands of clones, around 84% of which appear only once. Source: CD4+ or CD8+ T cells sorted from blood, taken in a trial of the OX40 agonist ivuxolimab. These receptors originate from an adult with an advanced solid tumor such as melanoma, head and neck, liver or kidney cancer. Each CDR3 is given without its conserved first and last residue. D genes are given only for firm matches.

V gene: TRBV6-6; D gene: NA; J gene: TRBJ2-7; CDR3 protein: ASRRTLSSYEQY
V gene: TRBV19; D gene: TRBD1; J gene: TRBJ2-3; CDR3 protein: ASSIAGQGGPDTQY
V gene: TRBV7-9; D gene: NA; J gene: TRBJ2-6; CDR3 protein: ASSDSWANVLT
V gene: TRBV9; D gene: TRBD2; J gene: TRBJ2-5; CDR3 protein: ASSVGVAGGQETQY
V gene: TRBV20-1; D gene: NA; J gene: TRBJ1-1; CDR3 protein: RGAPGAF
V gene: TRBV7-9; D gene: TRBD1; J gene: TRBJ2-1; CDR3 protein: ASSFSPGTGGNNEQF
V gene: TRBV30; D gene: TRBD1; J gene: TRBJ2-3; CDR3 protein: AWRVPGQGITDTQY
V gene: TRBV4-2; D gene: TRBD2; J gene: TRBJ2-3; CDR3 protein: ASSHRSGSGRDTQY
V gene: TRBV5-4; D gene: TRBD2; J gene: TRBJ2-5; CDR3 protein: ASSLEGGRAWETQY
V gene: TRBV6-4; D gene: NA; J gene: TRBJ2-7; CDR3 protein: ASSDSGVSRAYEQY
V gene: TRBV29-1; D gene: TRBD1; J gene: TRBJ1-1; CDR3 protein: SVGDRGYAF
V gene: TRBV7-2; D gene: TRBD2; J gene: TRBJ2-2; CDR3 protein: ASSLGLAGTQYTGELF
V gene: TRBV5-1; D gene: TRBD1; J gene: TRBJ2-1; CDR3 protein: ASSLGGGDAYNEQF
V gene: TRBV27; D gene: TRBD1; J gene: TRBJ1-5; CDR3 protein: ASSPRGGGQGHPQH
V gene: TRBV29-1; D gene: TRBD1; J gene: TRBJ2-5; CDR3 protein: SVDRGKGETQY
V gene: TRBV5-1; D gene: NA; J gene: TRBJ1-2; CDR3 protein: ASSLSQGEYGYT
V gene: TRBV27; D gene: TRBD2; J gene: TRBJ2-5; CDR3 protein: ASSLTGTSGDKETQY
V gene: TRBV30; D gene: TRBD2; J gene: TRBJ2-5; CDR3 protein: AWMREGARETQY
V gene: TRBV25-1; D gene: NA; J gene: TRBJ2-7; CDR3 protein: ASSEYDRSSYEQY
V gene: TRBV7-9; D gene: TRBD1; J gene: TRBJ2-2; CDR3 protein: ASSEQGAIGELF
V gene: TRBV5-8; D gene: NA; J gene: TRBJ2-7; CDR3 protein: ASSRHLRGAAERAYEQY
V gene: TRBV30; D gene: NA; J gene: TRBJ1-6; CDR3 protein: ALSLQNTPLH
V gene: TRBV11-1; D gene: NA; J gene: TRBJ2-5; CDR3 protein: ASSLDSRLETQY
V gene: TRBV6-1; D gene: NA; J gene: TRBJ2-3; CDR3 protein: ASSGPVSTDTQY
V gene: TRBV7-3; D gene: NA; J gene: TRBJ2-1; CDR3 protein: ASSLGQAFYNEQF
V gene: TRBV29-1; D gene: TRBD1; J gene: TRBJ1-2; CDR3 protein: SVENRGEGGYT
V gene: TRBV9; D gene: NA; J gene: TRBJ1-1; CDR3 protein: ASSPPGSSNTEAF
V gene: TRBV19; D gene: TRBD1; J gene: TRBJ2-7; CDR3 protein: ASSLPGQGAHEQY
V gene: TRBV4-3; D gene: NA; J gene: TRBJ1-2; CDR3 protein: ASSQDPSGFYGYT
V gene: TRBV5-1; D gene: NA; J gene: TRBJ2-3; CDR3 protein: ASSPFSTDTQY
V gene: TRBV5-5; D gene: NA; J gene: TRBJ1-4; CDR3 protein: ASSVVPGSGREKLF
V gene: TRBV5-1; D gene: TRBD1; J gene: TRBJ2-3; CDR3 protein: ASSMGQSTDTQY
V gene: TRBV19; D gene: NA; J gene: TRBJ1-3; CDR3 protein: ASSIEGSSGNTIY
V gene: TRBV2; D gene: TRBD1; J gene: TRBJ1-4; CDR3 protein: ASSPGQGRGGLF
V gene: TRBV20-1; D gene: NA; J gene: TRBJ2-1; CDR3 protein: SASDEQF
V gene: TRBV7-8; D gene: NA; J gene: TRBJ1-6; CDR3 protein: ASSSRSGASPLH
V gene: TRBV7-8; D gene: NA; J gene: TRBJ2-1; CDR3 protein: ASSLLTGTRNNEQF
V gene: TRBV10-3; D gene: TRBD1; J gene: TRBJ1-2; CDR3 protein: ATSNRQGQIGYT
V gene: TRBV21-1; D gene: NA; J gene: TRBJ2-2; CDR3 protein: ASSHTGTTLGGELF
V gene: TRBV6-5; D gene: TRBD1; J gene: TRBJ1-4; CDR3 protein: ASKLTGGREKLF
V gene: TRBV5-4; D gene: TRBD1; J gene: TRBJ1-4; CDR3 protein: ASSLEQGEYEKLF
V gene: TRBV28; D gene: NA; J gene: TRBJ2-3; CDR3 protein: ASSFGGGVTTDTQY
V gene: TRBV19; D gene: TRBD1; J gene: TRBJ2-5; CDR3 protein: ASSSTGGYGETQY
V gene: TRBV7-2; D gene: TRBD2; J gene: TRBJ2-5; CDR3 protein: ASSPTGTSGGGETQY
V gene: TRBV2; D gene: NA; J gene: TRBJ2-6; CDR3 protein: ASSDPPGQGGVLT
V gene: TRBV7-2; D gene: NA; J gene: TRBJ1-5; CDR3 protein: ASSYQGNQPQH
V gene: TRBV6-1; D gene: NA; J gene: TRBJ1-5; CDR3 protein: ASSFGNQPQH
V gene: TRBV6-6; D gene: NA; J gene: TRBJ1-1; CDR3 protein: ASRPGQSLNTEAF
V gene: TRBV4-2; D gene: NA; J gene: TRBJ1-1; CDR3 protein: ASSQEHSGATEAF
V gene: TRBV29-1; D gene: NA; J gene: TRBJ2-5; CDR3 protein: SGLGGETQY
V gene: TRBV7-8; D gene: NA; J gene: TRBJ1-2; CDR3 protein: ASSLRTAGGYT
V gene: TRBV7-9; D gene: NA; J gene: TRBJ2-6; CDR3 protein: ASSLPVTGANVLT
V gene: TRBV15; D gene: NA; J gene: TRBJ1-5; CDR3 protein: ATSRDNQAQH
V gene: TRBV5-1; D gene: NA; J gene: TRBJ2-1; CDR3 protein: ASSLQGRMNEQF
V gene: TRBV5-1; D gene: NA; J gene: TRBJ1-5; CDR3 protein: ASSLDGANQPQH
V gene: TRBV18; D gene: TRBD2; J gene: TRBJ2-1; CDR3 protein: ASSRISGRVNNEQF
V gene: TRBV5-8; D gene: TRBD1; J gene: TRBJ2-1; CDR3 protein: ASSVHRDRGGNEQF
V gene: TRBV27; D gene: NA; J gene: TRBJ2-2; CDR3 protein: ASSGWDTGELF